The clone carrying this T cell receptor (beta chain) has a single count. This entry is derived from a study of blood T cell repertoires in COVID-19. Clones were sequenced by immunoSEQ multiplex PCR, and TCRdb holds only the in-frame ones, with some missing. The table records about 190,000 clones, approximately 78% of them present only once. There are 14 residues in the CDR3. V shed 0 bases and J shed 3 bases, with 10 bases lying between them. Germline-derived CDR1 and CDR2 are SGHRS and YFSETQ. The chain recombines TRBV5-1 with TRBJ2-7; maybe TRBD2 (6 bases). The sequenced material came from peripheral blood. The clonotype comes from a woman of 80 years or more with COVID-19, enrolled during active disease. CDR3 protein: CASSLDGGNYEQYF. CDR3 bases: TGCGCCAGCAGCTTGGATGGCGGGAACTACGAGCAGTACTTC.